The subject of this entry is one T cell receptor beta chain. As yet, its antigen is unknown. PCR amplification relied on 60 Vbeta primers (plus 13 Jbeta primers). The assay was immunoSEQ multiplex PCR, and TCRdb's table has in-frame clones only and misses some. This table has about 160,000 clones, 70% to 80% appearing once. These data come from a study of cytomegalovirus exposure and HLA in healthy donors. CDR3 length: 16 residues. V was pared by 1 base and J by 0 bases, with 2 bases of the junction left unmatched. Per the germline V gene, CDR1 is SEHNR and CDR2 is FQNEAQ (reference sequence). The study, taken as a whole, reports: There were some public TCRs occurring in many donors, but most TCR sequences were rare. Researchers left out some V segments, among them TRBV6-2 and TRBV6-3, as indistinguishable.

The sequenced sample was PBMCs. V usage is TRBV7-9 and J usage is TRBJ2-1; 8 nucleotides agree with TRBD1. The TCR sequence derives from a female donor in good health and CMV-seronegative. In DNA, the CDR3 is TGTGCCAGCAGCTTAGGGACAGGGAGCTCCTACAATGAGCAGTTCTTC. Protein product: CASSLGTGSSYNEQFF. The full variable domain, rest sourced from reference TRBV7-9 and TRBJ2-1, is DTGVSQNPRHKITKRGQNVTFRCDPISEHNRLYWYRQTLGQGPEFLTYFQNEAQLEKSRLLSDRFSAERPKGSFSTLEIQRTEQGDSAMYLCASSLGTGSSYNEQFFGPGTRLTVL.